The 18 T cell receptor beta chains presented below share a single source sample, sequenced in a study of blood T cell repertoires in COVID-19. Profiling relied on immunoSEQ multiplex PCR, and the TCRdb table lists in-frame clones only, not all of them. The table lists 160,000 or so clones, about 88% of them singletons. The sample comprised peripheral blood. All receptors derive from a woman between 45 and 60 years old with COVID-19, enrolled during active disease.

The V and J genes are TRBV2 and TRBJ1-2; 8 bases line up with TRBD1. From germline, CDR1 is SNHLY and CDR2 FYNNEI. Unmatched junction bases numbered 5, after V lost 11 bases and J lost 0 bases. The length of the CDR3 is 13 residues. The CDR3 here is CAGKGQANYGYTF. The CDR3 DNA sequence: TGTGCCGGAAAGGGACAGGCTAACTATGGCTACACCTTC.

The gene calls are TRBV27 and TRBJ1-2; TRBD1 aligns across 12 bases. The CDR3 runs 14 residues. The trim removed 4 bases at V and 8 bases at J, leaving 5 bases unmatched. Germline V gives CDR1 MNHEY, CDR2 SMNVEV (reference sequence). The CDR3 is CASSWGQGAPGYTF. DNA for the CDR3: TGTGCCAGCAGTTGGGGACAGGGGGCGCCGGGCTACACCTTC.

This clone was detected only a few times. Here the CDR3 reads CASSQGGDRIPEAFF. CDR3 sequence (DNA): TGCGCCAGCAGCCAAGGTGGGGACAGGATACCTGAAGCTTTCTTT. The chain employs TRBV4-1 and TRBJ1-1, with 8 positions matching TRBD1. The V gene's germline CDR1 is MGHRA and CDR2 YSYEKL. V dropped 1 base and J dropped 6; count of bases not matched to a gene: 7. CDR3 length equals 15 residues.

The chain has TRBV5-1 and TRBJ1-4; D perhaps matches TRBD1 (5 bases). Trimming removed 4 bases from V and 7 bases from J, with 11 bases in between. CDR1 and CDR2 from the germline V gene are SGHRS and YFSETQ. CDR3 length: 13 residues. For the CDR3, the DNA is TGCGCCAGCAGCCGGGACTCCAGTGAAAAACTGTTTTTT. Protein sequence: CASSRDSSEKLFF.

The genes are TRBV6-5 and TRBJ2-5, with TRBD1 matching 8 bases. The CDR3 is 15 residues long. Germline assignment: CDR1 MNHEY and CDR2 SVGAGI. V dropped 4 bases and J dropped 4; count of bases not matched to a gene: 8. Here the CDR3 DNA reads TGTGCCAGCAGTTTACGGGACAGGTTTGGAGAGACCCAGTACTTC. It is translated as CASSLRDRFGETQYF.

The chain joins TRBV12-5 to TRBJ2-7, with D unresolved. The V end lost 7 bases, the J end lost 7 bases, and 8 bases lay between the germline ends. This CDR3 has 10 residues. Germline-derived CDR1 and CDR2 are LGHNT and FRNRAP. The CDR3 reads CASAPREQYF. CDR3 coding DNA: TGTGCTAGTGCCCCTCGGGAGCAGTACTTC. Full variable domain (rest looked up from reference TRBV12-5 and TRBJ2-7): DARVTQTPRHKVTEMGQEVTMRCQPILGHNTVFWYRQTMMQGLELLAYFRNRAPLDDSGMPKDRFSAEMPDATLATLKIQPSEPRDSAVYFCASAPREQYFGPGTRLTVT.

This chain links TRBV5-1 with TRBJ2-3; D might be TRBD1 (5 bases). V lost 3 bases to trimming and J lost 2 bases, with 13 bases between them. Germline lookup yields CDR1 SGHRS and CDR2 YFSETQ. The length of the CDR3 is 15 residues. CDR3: CASSWGQGLTDTQYF. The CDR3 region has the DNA TGCGCCAGCAGCTGGGGCCAGGGCCTCACAGATACGCAGTATTTT.

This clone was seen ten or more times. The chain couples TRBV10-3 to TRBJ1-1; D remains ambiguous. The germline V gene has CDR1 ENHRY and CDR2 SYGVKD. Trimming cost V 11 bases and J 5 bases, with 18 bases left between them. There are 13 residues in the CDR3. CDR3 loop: CAYWEIGLTEAFF. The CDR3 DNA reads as TGTGCCTATTGGGAGATTGGCTTAACTGAAGCTTTCTTT.

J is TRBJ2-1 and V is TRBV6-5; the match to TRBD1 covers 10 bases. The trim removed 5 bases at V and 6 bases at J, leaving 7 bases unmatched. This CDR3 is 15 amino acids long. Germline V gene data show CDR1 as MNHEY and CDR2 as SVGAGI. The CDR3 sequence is CASSPRQGAGNEQFF. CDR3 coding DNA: TGTGCCAGCAGTCCGCGACAGGGGGCTGGCAATGAGCAGTTCTTC.

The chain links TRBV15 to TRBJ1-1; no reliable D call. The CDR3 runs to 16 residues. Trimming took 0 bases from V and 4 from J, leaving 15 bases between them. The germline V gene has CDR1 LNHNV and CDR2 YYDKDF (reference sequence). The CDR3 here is CATSRDGGVPRTEAFF. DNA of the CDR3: TGTGCCACCAGCAGAGATGGCGGGGTCCCACGCACTGAAGCTTTCTTT.

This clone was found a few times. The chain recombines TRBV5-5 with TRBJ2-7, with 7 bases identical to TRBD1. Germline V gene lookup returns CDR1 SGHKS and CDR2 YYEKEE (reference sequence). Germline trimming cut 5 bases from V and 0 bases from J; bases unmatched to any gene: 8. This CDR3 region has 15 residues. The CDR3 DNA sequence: TGTGCCAGCAGTCGCGGACAGGCAAGCTCCTACGAGCAGTACTTC. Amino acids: CASSRGQASSYEQYF. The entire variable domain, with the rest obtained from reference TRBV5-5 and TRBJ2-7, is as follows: DAGVTQSPTHLIKTRGQQVTLRCSPISGHKSVSWYQQVLGQGPQFIFQYYEKEERGRGNFPDRFSARQFPNYSSELNVNALLLGDSALYLCASSRGQASSYEQYFGPGTRLTVT.

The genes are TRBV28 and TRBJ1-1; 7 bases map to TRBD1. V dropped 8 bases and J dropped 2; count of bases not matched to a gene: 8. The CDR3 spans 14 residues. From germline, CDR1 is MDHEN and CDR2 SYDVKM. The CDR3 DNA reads TGTGCCAGCGGGAGGAGACAGGGAAACACTGAAGCTTTCTTT. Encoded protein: CASGRRQGNTEAFF. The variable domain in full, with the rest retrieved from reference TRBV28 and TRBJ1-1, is DVKVTQSSRYLVKRTGEKVFLECVQDMDHENMFWYRQDPGLGLRLIYFSYDVKMKEKGDIPEGYSVSREKKERFSLILESASTNQTSMYLCASGRRQGNTEAFFGQGTRLTVV.

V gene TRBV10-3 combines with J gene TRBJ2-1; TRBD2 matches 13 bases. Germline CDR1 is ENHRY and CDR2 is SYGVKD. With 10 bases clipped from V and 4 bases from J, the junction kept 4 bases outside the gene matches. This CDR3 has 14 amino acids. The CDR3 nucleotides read TGTGCCACCCAGACTAGCGGGAGGTACAATGAGCAGTTCTTC. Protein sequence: CATQTSGRYNEQFF.

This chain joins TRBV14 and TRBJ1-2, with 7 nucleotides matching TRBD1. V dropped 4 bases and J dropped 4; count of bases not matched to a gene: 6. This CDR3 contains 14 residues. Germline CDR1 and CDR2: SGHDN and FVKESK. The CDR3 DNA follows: TGTGCCAGCAGCCCCCGACAGGGAGCCTATGGCTACACCTTC. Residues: CASSPRQGAYGYTF.

CDR3 in DNA: TGTGCCAGCAGCCCACTCCCGGGACAGGGAGAGGGCTACACCTTC. As protein: CASSPLPGQGEGYTF. This chain joins TRBV3-1 (or the pseudogene TRBV3-2) and TRBJ1-2; TRBD1 matches at 9 bases. The germline CDR1 and CDR2 sequences are LGHDT and YNNKEL (reference sequence). V was pared by 4 bases and J by 8 bases, with 11 bases of the junction left unmatched. The CDR3 length is 15 residues.

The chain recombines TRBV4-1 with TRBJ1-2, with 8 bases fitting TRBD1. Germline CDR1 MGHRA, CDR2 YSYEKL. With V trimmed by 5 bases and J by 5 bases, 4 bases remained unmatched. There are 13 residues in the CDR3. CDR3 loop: CASSMTGVYGYTF. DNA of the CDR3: TGCGCCAGCAGCATGACAGGGGTATATGGCTACACCTTC.

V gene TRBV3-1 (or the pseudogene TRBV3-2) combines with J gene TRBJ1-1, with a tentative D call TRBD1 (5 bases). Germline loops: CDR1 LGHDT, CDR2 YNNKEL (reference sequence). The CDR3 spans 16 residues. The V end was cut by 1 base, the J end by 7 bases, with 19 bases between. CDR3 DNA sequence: TGTGCCAGCAGCCAAGGAACGTCGGAGGGGTCTGATGAAGCTTTCTTT. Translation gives CASSQGTSEGSDEAFF.

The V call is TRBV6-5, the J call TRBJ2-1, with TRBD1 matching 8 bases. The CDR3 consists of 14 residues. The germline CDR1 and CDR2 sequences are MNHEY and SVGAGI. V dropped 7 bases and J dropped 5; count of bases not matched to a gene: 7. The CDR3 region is CASTRTGPNNEQFF. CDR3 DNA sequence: TGTGCCAGCACCAGGACAGGGCCCAACAATGAGCAGTTCTTC.